What follows are 21 T cell receptor beta chains derived from one specimen sequenced in a study of blood T cells in healthy people across ages. Together with a sample-barcoded 5' primer, a J-beta primer mix was included in a second PCR lasting about 6 to 11 cycles. MiXCR, applied by TCRdb to the 5' RACE reads, yields one record per CDR3 protein. The sample shows hundreds of thousands of distinct CDR3 sequences, 24% of them seen only once. This sample was shared with a second study, whose subject was T cells of mothers and their children.

Sequencing was done on a sample of blood. The receptor source for this set is a boy younger than 18 in good health.

The CDR3 protein is CSVRDSDAETKAFF. In DNA, the CDR3 is TGCAGCGTTCGGGACAGTGATGCTGAGACCAAAGCTTTCTTT. The chain has TRBV29-1 and TRBJ1-1, with 7 bases identical to TRBD1. Germline trimming cut 5 bases from V and 9 bases from J; bases unmatched to any gene: 15. Germline assignment: CDR1 SQVTM and CDR2 ANQGSEA. The CDR3 is made up of 14 amino acids.

The rearrangement uses TRBV29-1 and TRBJ1-2; D perhaps matches TRBD1 (5 bases). CDR3 length: 11 amino acids. Germline V lookup: CDR1 SQVTM, CDR2 ANQGSEA. V was pared by 4 bases and J by 6 bases, with 9 bases between. CDR3 amino acids: CSVVGTNGYTF. CDR3 in DNA: TGCAGCGTTGTCGGGACCAATGGCTACACCTTC.

This clonotype came up a few times. The chain is built from TRBV28 and TRBJ2-3, with D possibly TRBD2 on 7 matching bases. This CDR3 has 15 amino acids. The V gene lost 3 bases and the J gene lost 2 bases, with 12 bases spanning the gap. CDR1 and CDR2 (germline): MDHEN, SYDVKM. The CDR3 nucleotides are TGTGCCAGCAGTTTCCGCGGGGGCGTCACAGATACGCAGTATTTT. Protein: CASSFRGGVTDTQYF.

Only a few counts were recorded for this clonotype. This chain uses TRBV7-8 with TRBJ2-5; 8 positions match TRBD2. Gene TRBJ2-1 matches the end of the DNA better, so the J call may be wrong. In germline, CDR1 is SGHVS, CDR2 FQNEAQ. The CDR3 is 14 residues long. The CDR3: CASSPGLAWHEQFF. As DNA, the CDR3 is TGTGCCAGCAGCCCCGGACTAGCTTGGCATGAGCAGTTCTTC.

A few counts support this clonotype. CDR3 nucleotides: TGTGCCAGCAGCTTACTCAGGGGCCTAGCCAAAAACATTCAGTACTTC. Its protein is CASSLLRGLAKNIQYF. J is TRBJ2-4 and V is TRBV11-2, with D tentatively TRBD1 (6 bases). Germline V gene lookup returns CDR1 SGHAT and CDR2 FQNNGV. Trimming left V 2 bases short and J 0 bases short, with 11 bases between. The CDR3 is 16 residues long.

This clonotype was seen a single time. The chain uses TRBV4-1 and TRBJ1-2; 8 bases match TRBD1. After removal of 2 bases from V and 5 bases from J, the junction contained 4 bases not matched to a gene. The CDR3 runs to 14 residues. Looked up from germline, CDR1 is MGHRA and CDR2 is YSYEKL. The CDR3 loop is CASSQSGGEYGYTF. CDR3 in DNA: TGCGCCAGCAGCCAATCAGGGGGCGAATATGGCTACACCTTC.

The V and J genes are TRBV12-3 or TRBV12-4 and TRBJ2-1, with 11 bases identical to TRBD2. This CDR3 spans 14 amino acids. Losses at the gene ends were 6 bases for V and 7 bases for J; bases not matched to a gene: 5. The CDR3 DNA is TGTGCCAGCAGACTAGCGGGAGTGGGGAATGAGCAGTTCTTC. Its translation is CASRLAGVGNEQFF.

The rearrangement joins TRBV29-1 to TRBJ1-2; D is ambiguous. Trimming took 8 bases from V and 8 from J, leaving 15 bases between them. CDR3 length equals 11 residues. Germline lookup yields CDR1 SQVTM and CDR2 ANQGSEA. DNA of the CDR3: TGCAGCTCCCTGGAAGGGTACGGCTACACCTTC. This gives the protein CSSLEGYGYTF. The variable domain in full, completed from reference TRBV29-1 and TRBJ1-2, reads SAVISQKPSRDICQRGTSLTIQCQVDSQVTMMFWYRQQPGQSLTLIATANQGSEATYESGFVIDKFPISRPNLTFSTLTVSNMSPEDSSIYLCSSLEGYGYTFGSGTRLTVV.

V gene TRBV6-5 combines with J gene TRBJ2-5, with TRBD2 matching over 10 bases. The DNA end favors TRBJ2-1, so the J call may be wrong. CDR1 MNHEY and CDR2 SVGAGI come from the germline V gene. The CDR3 consists of 17 residues. This CDR3 is CASSFSGASGRSDEQFF. The CDR3 DNA reads TGTGCCAGCAGTTTTTCGGGCGCTAGCGGGAGATCCGATGAGCAGTTCTTC.

In this sample, this clonotype turned up a few times. The chain combines TRBV4-3 with TRBJ1-4; weak D call: TRBD1 (6 bases). The V gene's germline CDR1 is LGHNA and CDR2 YSLEER. V was pared by 4 bases and J by 5 bases, with 17 bases between. The CDR3 contains 16 residues. CDR3: CASSPAGERPNEKLFF. The CDR3 DNA sequence: TGCGCCAGCAGCCCAGCAGGGGAGCGGCCGAATGAAAAACTGTTTTTT.

This clonotype was picked up one time. CDR3 in DNA: TGTGCCAGCAGCGTCGGAAAGGGGAGGAATGGCTACACCTTC. Its translation is CASSVGKGRNGYTF. The chain is built from TRBV9 and TRBJ1-2, with D perhaps TRBD1 (5 bases). Germline V gene lookup returns CDR1 SGDLS and CDR2 YYNGEE. This CDR3 comprises 14 residues. Trimming stripped 2 bases from V and 6 bases from J, with 14 bases between.

This clonotype was seen a few times. The chain carries TRBV24-1 and TRBJ2-7; 8 bases agree with TRBD2. Unmatched junction bases numbered 11, after V lost 7 bases and J lost 4 bases. There are 15 residues in the CDR3. CDR1 is KGHDR and CDR2 is SFDVKD in the germline V gene. The CDR3 loop reads CATSALTSGLYEQYF. CDR3 DNA sequence: TGTGCCACCAGCGCCCTAACTAGCGGTCTTTACGAGCAGTACTTC.

This rearrangement joins TRBV27 to TRBJ2-7, with 10 bases identical to TRBD1. Per the germline V gene, CDR1 is MNHEY and CDR2 is SMNVEV (reference sequence). This CDR3 is 14 amino acids long. Trimming at V came to 10 bases and at J to 1 base, leaving 7 bases not matched to a gene. CDR3 nucleotides: TGTGCCACGAGGGGACAGGGGATATCCTACGAGCAGTACTTC. This codes for CATRGQGISYEQYF.

CDR3 nucleotides: TGCAGCCGGACAGGGGGGAACATTCCCTGGGGTGAGCAGTTCTTC. Its translation is CSRTGGNIPWGEQFF. This chain links TRBV29-1 with TRBJ2-1, with 10 bases fitting TRBD1. In germline, CDR1 is SQVTM, CDR2 ANQGSEA. The CDR3 consists of 15 residues. V was pared by 8 bases and J by 9 bases, with 16 bases of the junction left unmatched.

The V call is TRBV7-2, the J call TRBJ2-5, with TRBD2 identical over 7 bases. The tail of the sequence fits TRBJ2-1 better, so the J call may be wrong. Germline-derived CDR1 and CDR2 are SGHTA and FQGNSA. CDR3 length: 15 residues. CDR3 region: CASSLEQVGGNEQFF. The CDR3 DNA reads as TGTGCCAGCAGCTTAGAACAGGTGGGGGGGAATGAGCAGTTCTTC.

The CDR3 sequence is CASSRPRWETQYF. DNA of the CDR3: TGTGCCAGCAGCCGACCCAGATGGGAGACCCAGTACTTC. The chain employs TRBV28 and TRBJ2-5; D gene ambiguous. Germline loops: CDR1 MDHEN, CDR2 SYDVKM. V gave up 6 bases and J gave up 5 bases, with 13 bases separating them. The CDR3 totals 13 residues.

This clonotype appeared a few times. J is TRBJ2-5 and V is TRBV14, with 8 bases lining up with TRBD2. V lost 4 bases and J lost 2; bases outside the gene matches: 9. This CDR3 comprises 16 residues. The germline V gene has CDR1 SGHDN and CDR2 FVKESK. CDR3 region: CASSRYSGAKQETQYF. DNA for the CDR3: TGTGCCAGCAGCCGTTATAGCGGGGCCAAGCAAGAGACCCAGTACTTC.

The chain's CDR3 is CASSAMTGDYEQYF. The CDR3 nucleotides are TGCGCCAGCAGCGCGATGACAGGGGACTACGAGCAGTACTTC. The V and J genes are TRBV5-1 and TRBJ2-5, with 8 nucleotides matching TRBD1. TRBJ2-7 explains the end of the DNA better; the J call may be wrong. Germline CDR1 SGHRS, CDR2 YFSETQ. This CDR3 region has 14 residues.

Note on this clonotype: This may arise from a read error, as a much more abundant clone is one base away. V usage is TRBV29-1 and J usage is TRBJ2-5, with TRBD1 as a possible D gene (6 bases). The end of the DNA fits TRBJ2-1 better, so the J call may be wrong. The CDR3 sequence is 13 residues long. In germline, CDR1 is SQVTM, CDR2 ANQGSEA. The CDR3 protein is CSVAEAGVNEQFF. The CDR3 region has the DNA TGCAGCGTTGCAGAGGCAGGGGTCAATGAGCAGTTCTTC.

This clonotype turned up a few times. V usage is TRBV5-1 and J usage is TRBJ2-5; TRBD2 might be the D (6 bases). The DNA end favors TRBJ2-1, so the J call may be wrong. Germline V gene lookup returns CDR1 SGHRS and CDR2 YFSETQ. CDR3 size: 13 residues. CDR3 amino acids: CASRRERVNEQFF. The CDR3 nucleotides read TGCGCCAGCAGGCGGGAAAGGGTCAATGAGCAGTTCTTC.

The chain has TRBV4-2 and TRBJ2-7; D is undetermined. CDR1 and CDR2 (germline): LGHNA, YNFKEQ. Deletions cut 0 bases from V and 3 bases from J, with 12 bases between. The CDR3 spans 15 residues. The CDR3 DNA reads TGTGCCAGCAGCCAAGACAGCTACGGCAACTACGAGCAGTACTTC. Its protein product is CASSQDSYGNYEQYF.